What follows are 14 T cell receptor beta chains derived from one specimen sequenced in a study of beta chain features in type 1 diabetes. Their target antigens are unknown. The whole isolated RNA underwent reverse transcription, so sequencing captured expressed TCRB transcripts. The data were produced by immunoSEQ multiplex PCR, yet TCRdb's version contains in-frame clones alone and is incomplete. The data show some 120,000 clones, 17% seen once. The study's findings and limits: Shortening that was moderate but significant affected the TCRB CDR3s of Type 1 diabetes patients in all four CD4+ subsets.

The specimen was central memory CD4+ T cells from blood. The receptors were sampled from a man aged 18-30 years with type 1 diabetes.

J is TRBJ2-7 and V is TRBV14, with 12 nucleotides matching TRBD2. With 4 bases clipped from V and 5 bases from J, the junction kept 12 bases outside the gene matches. The CDR3 loop spans 17 amino acids. CDR1 and CDR2 from the germline V gene are SGHDN and FVKESK. CDR3 residues: CASSPPWTSGASDEQYF. In DNA form, the CDR3 reads TGTGCCAGCAGCCCCCCGTGGACTAGCGGGGCTTCCGACGAGCAGTACTTC.

The gene calls are TRBV4-1 and TRBJ2-1; D is undetermined. The CDR3 loop spans 13 amino acids. In germline, CDR1 is MGHRA, CDR2 YSYEKL. With 1 base removed from V and 8 bases from J, the gap between germline ends came to 9 bases. The DNA for the CDR3 is TGCGCCAGCAGCCAAGTAGTTAGAGATGAGCAGTTCTTC. Residues: CASSQVVRDEQFF.

V usage is TRBV4-2 and J usage is TRBJ1-1; 7 bases fit TRBD1. The CDR3 extends over 13 amino acids. The germline V gene encodes CDR1 LGHNA and CDR2 YNFKEQ. The V segment lost 5 bases and the J segment 4 bases; nucleotides outside the gene matches: 4. DNA of the CDR3: TGTGCCAGCAGCGCCCAGGGGGGCACTGAAGCTTTCTTT. Its translation: CASSAQGGTEAFF.

In regard to this clone: Since a much larger clone is just one base distant, this may be a read error. The genes are TRBV28 and TRBJ1-2; possibly TRBD1 for D (5 bases). V lost 3 bases to trimming and J lost 2 bases, with 10 bases between them. The CDR3 loop spans 14 amino acids. The germline V gene has CDR1 MDHEN and CDR2 SYDVKM. CDR3 amino acids: CASSLGRGNYGYTF. CDR3 DNA sequence: TGTGCCAGCAGTTTGGGAAGGGGCAACTATGGCTACACCTTC.

The rearrangement links TRBV6-1 to TRBJ1-1; D uncertain. Trimming took off 7 bases at V and 4 bases at J, with 16 bases between the two ends. CDR3 size: 14 residues. CDR1 is MNHNS and CDR2 is SASEGT in the germline V gene. The CDR3 sequence: CASIWTHAGTEAFF. Written as DNA, the CDR3 is TGTGCCAGCATTTGGACTCACGCAGGCACTGAAGCTTTCTTT.

The chain links TRBV5-1 to TRBJ2-7; 7 nucleotides agree with TRBD1. CDR1 is SGHRS, CDR2 YFSETQ, per germline. This CDR3 has 15 amino acids. Trimming removed 0 bases from V and 3 bases from J; junction bases left unmatched: 6. CDR3 residues: CASSLGGTAVYEQYF. The CDR3 bases are TGCGCCAGCAGCTTGGGAGGGACAGCAGTCTACGAGCAGTACTTC.

The chain has TRBV20-1 and TRBJ2-3, with D possibly TRBD2 on 6 matching bases. This CDR3 has 11 amino acids. Germline V CDR1 and CDR2: DFQATT, SNEGSKA (reference sequence). V lost 6 bases, J lost 7 bases, and 11 bases lay in between. The DNA of the CDR3 is TGCAGTGCGCGACTAGTGAATACGCAGTATTTT. Its translation: CSARLVNTQYF.

V is TRBV27 and J is TRBJ1-5, with D uncertain. The CDR3 sequence is 13 residues long. The ends were cut back, 5 bases at V and 0 bases at J, with 5 bases in the middle. The germline V gene encodes CDR1 MNHEY and CDR2 SMNVEV (reference sequence). The CDR3 DNA is TGTGCCAGCAGTAAGGATAGCAATCAGCCCCAGCATTTT. Amino acids: CASSKDSNQPQHF.

V is TRBV7-2 and J is TRBJ2-7, with TRBD1 identical over 8 bases. The CDR3 is 13 amino acids. The germline V gene encodes CDR1 SGHTA and CDR2 FQGNSA. Trimming at V came to 4 bases and at J to 3 bases, leaving 2 bases not matched to a gene. The CDR3 nucleotides are TGTGCCAGCAGCTCTACAGGGGGCTACGAGCAGTACTTC. Protein sequence: CASSSTGGYEQYF.

This clone has a count of ten or more. The chain is built from TRBV11-2 and TRBJ1-1; 9 positions agree with TRBD1. Germline V CDR1 and CDR2: SGHAT, FQNNGV. The junction had 0 bases not matched to a gene; V was cut back by 0 bases and J by 4 bases. The CDR3 runs to 14 residues. The CDR3 here is CASSLEGQGTEAFF. CDR3 DNA: TGTGCCAGCAGCTTAGAGGGACAGGGCACTGAAGCTTTCTTT.

This clone was detected many times. The V gene is TRBV30, the J gene TRBJ2-5, with D possibly being TRBD1 (6 bases). The CDR3 length is 13 residues. Trimming took off 2 bases at V and 5 bases at J, with 12 bases between the two ends. Germline CDR1 reads GTSNPN; CDR2 reads SVGIG (reference sequence). The CDR3: CAWSRGSRETQYF. The CDR3 bases are TGTGCCTGGAGTAGGGGGAGTAGGGAGACCCAGTACTTC.

This clone was detected a few times. This chain connects TRBV4-1 to TRBJ2-3; 9 bases are shared with TRBD1. Per germline, CDR1 MGHRA and CDR2 YSYEKL. Trimming cost V 4 bases and J 4 bases; bases outside gene matches: 15. This CDR3 spans 18 amino acids. CDR3 residues: CASSRSGGTGMVADTQYF. CDR3 DNA sequence: TGCGCCAGCAGCCGATCTGGGGGGACAGGGATGGTCGCAGATACGCAGTATTTT.

This clone has just a few counts. The chain is built from TRBV21-1 and TRBJ2-7; TRBD2 is taken as the D call from the table, unchecked against the DNA. TRBV21-1 is reported as a pseudogene. There are 16 residues in the CDR3. This CDR3 reads CASSKEGLDAPYEQYF. The CDR3 DNA follows: TGTGCCAGCAGCAAAGAAGGACTGGATGCCCCCTACGAGCAGTACTTC.

The chain carries TRBV5-1 and TRBJ1-1; 9 nucleotides agree with TRBD1. This CDR3 region has 16 residues. CDR1 is SGHRS and CDR2 is YFSETQ in the germline V gene. Trimming at V came to 4 bases and at J to 4 bases, leaving 11 bases not matched to a gene. The CDR3 DNA reads as TGCGCCAGCAGCCCCAACCCGGGGACAGGGATCACTGAAGCTTTCTTT. Its translation: CASSPNPGTGITEAFF. Based on the CDR3 plus reference TRBV5-1 and TRBJ1-1, the full variable domain is KAGVTQTPRYLIKTRGQQVTLSCSPISGHRSVSWYQQTPGQGLQFLFEYFSETQRNKGNFPGRFSGRQFSNSRSEMNVSTLELGDSALYLCASSPNPGTGITEAFFGQGTRLTVV.